The 17 T cell receptor beta chains presented below share a single source sample, sequenced in a study of control samples from healthy donors and cancer patients. Sequencing used immunoSEQ multiplex PCR; TCRdb keeps in-frame clones, though not all of them. This table has around 130,000 clones, more than 70% appearing once. Source material: blood. Every receptor here comes from a man aged 45-65 years in good health.

V is TRBV28 and J is TRBJ1-5; maybe TRBD1 (5 bases). The CDR3 runs to 13 residues. Trimming removed 4 bases from V and 5 bases from J, with 9 bases in between. Germline values: CDR1 MDHEN, CDR2 SYDVKM. Written as DNA, the CDR3 is TGTGCCAGCAGTTGGGGCGGGTATCAGCCCCAGCATTTT. Residues: CASSWGGYQPQHF.

The genes are TRBV27 and TRBJ1-1, with 8 nucleotides matching TRBD1. V lost 6 bases to trimming and J lost 0 bases; unmatched junction nucleotides: 3. Germline assignment: CDR1 MNHEY and CDR2 SMNVEV (reference sequence). The CDR3 loop spans 14 amino acids. The CDR3 region is CASRRTGMNTEAFF. Written as DNA, the CDR3 is TGTGCCAGCAGACGGACAGGGATGAACACTGAAGCTTTCTTT.

The chain combines TRBV6-5 with TRBJ2-3; D gene unclear. CDR1 is MNHEY and CDR2 is SVGAGI in the germline V gene. Deletions cut 0 bases from V and 5 bases from J, with 9 bases between. There are 14 residues in the CDR3. The CDR3 sequence is CASSYSGPGDTQYF. CDR3 DNA sequence: TGTGCCAGCAGTTACTCTGGACCAGGAGATACGCAGTATTTT.

The sample holds many counts of this clone. The chain uses TRBV30 and TRBJ1-5; the match to TRBD1 covers 7 bases. This CDR3 contains 13 residues. Losses at the gene ends were 4 bases for V and 6 bases for J; bases not matched to a gene: 6. Germline V gene lookup returns CDR1 GTSNPN and CDR2 SVGIG (reference sequence). DNA of the CDR3: TGTGCCTGGACCGAAGGGGGCGGTCAGCCCCAGCATTTT. This codes for CAWTEGGGQPQHF.

This clone was counted once. This chain's CDR3 is CASRERRSNTEAFF. CDR3 in DNA: TGTGCCAGCAGGGAAAGGAGGTCGAACACTGAAGCTTTCTTT. The V and J genes are TRBV25-1 and TRBJ1-1, with D uncertain. V lost 6 bases to trimming and J lost 1 base, with 12 bases between them. Germline lookup yields CDR1 MGHDK and CDR2 SYGVNS. The CDR3 loop spans 14 amino acids. Complete variable domain (other parts from reference TRBV25-1 and TRBJ1-1): EADIYQTPRYLVIGTGKKITLECSQTMGHDKMYWYQQDPGMELHLIHYSYGVNSTEKGDLSSESTVSRIRTEHFPLTLESARPSHTSQYLCASRERRSNTEAFFGQGTRLTVV.

This clone came up once. This chain connects TRBV4-1 to TRBJ1-1; D remains ambiguous. The V gene's germline CDR1 is MGHRA and CDR2 YSYEKL. There are 14 residues in the CDR3. Trimming left V 1 base short and J 0 bases short, with 6 bases between. In DNA form, the CDR3 reads TGCGCCAGCAGCCAAGTCATCCTGAACACTGAAGCTTTCTTT. Translated: CASSQVILNTEAFF.

This clone has a single count. V is TRBV7-9 and J is TRBJ1-3; TRBD1 matches at 7 bases. CDR3 length: 14 amino acids. V gave up 3 bases and J gave up 4 bases; unmatched junction bases: 3. In germline, CDR1 is SEHNR, CDR2 FQNEAQ (reference sequence). The CDR3 here is CASSFPDRGNTIYF. As DNA, the CDR3 is TGTGCCAGCAGCTTCCCGGACAGGGGAAACACCATATATTTT.

The rearrangement joins TRBV3-1 (or the pseudogene TRBV3-2) to TRBJ2-1, with D tentatively TRBD2 (6 bases). CDR1 LGHDT and CDR2 YNNKEL come from the germline V gene (reference sequence). The CDR3 extends over 14 amino acids. Deletions cut 2 bases from V and 13 bases from J, with 18 bases between. The CDR3 DNA follows: TGTGCCAGCAGCCAATTGGGAGTAGCGGCACCTCAGTTCTTC. Its translation is CASSQLGVAAPQFF.

The chain uses TRBV5-5 and TRBJ2-2; 7 bases are shared with TRBD1. This CDR3 is 13 amino acids long. Germline CDR1 is SGHKS and CDR2 is YYEKEE (reference sequence). With V trimmed by 3 bases and J by 4 bases, 0 bases remained unmatched. The CDR3 coding sequence is TGTGCCAGCAGCTGGGACAGCACCGGGGAGCTGTTTTTT. The encoded protein is CASSWDSTGELFF.

Only a few counts were recorded for this clone. For the CDR3, the DNA is TGCGCCAGCAGCACCGGGACAGGAGGAAACACCATATATTTT. This gives the protein CASSTGTGGNTIYF. V usage is TRBV5-1 and J usage is TRBJ1-3; 8 nucleotides agree with TRBD1. CDR3 length: 14 amino acids. The trim removed 4 bases at V and 4 bases at J, leaving 4 bases unmatched. Germline assignment: CDR1 SGHRS and CDR2 YFSETQ.

The chain recombines TRBV15 with TRBJ1-5; D gene ambiguous. This CDR3 region has 15 residues. The V gene lost 5 bases and the J gene lost 2 bases, with 13 bases spanning the gap. CDR1 is LNHNV, CDR2 YYDKDF, per germline (reference sequence). This chain's CDR3 is CATSEDGYRNQPQHF. CDR3 DNA sequence: TGTGCCACCAGCGAAGACGGATATCGCAATCAGCCCCAGCATTTT.

The chain recombines TRBV24-1 with TRBJ2-1, with unresolved D. The CDR3 loop spans 13 amino acids. The germline V gene has CDR1 KGHDR and CDR2 SFDVKD. Trimming took 2 bases from V and 3 from J, leaving 4 bases between them. CDR3 DNA sequence: TGTGCCACCAGTGATTCGGGCTACAATGAGCAGTTCTTC. Translated: CATSDSGYNEQFF.

The chain uses TRBV15 and TRBJ2-3; D uncertain. CDR3 length equals 14 residues. Germline V CDR1 and CDR2: LNHNV, YYDKDF (reference sequence). Deletions cut 0 bases from V and 5 bases from J, with 9 bases between. DNA of the CDR3: TGTGCCACCAGCAGAGATCTCGGCCTAGATACGCAGTATTTT. It translates to CATSRDLGLDTQYF.

The chain uses TRBV9 and TRBJ2-3, with TRBD2 matching over 8 bases. The V gene end was trimmed by 4 bases and the J gene end by 6 bases; junction bases not matched to a gene: 13. This CDR3 spans 16 amino acids. Germline V gives CDR1 SGDLS, CDR2 YYNGEE. CDR3 loop: CASSPGGARGRDTQYF. CDR3 DNA sequence: TGTGCCAGCAGCCCCGGGGGGGCGAGGGGTCGGGATACGCAGTATTTT.

The CDR3 DNA follows: TGTGCCAGTGGACCCAGCGGTCAGCCCCAGCATTTT. This gives the protein CASGPSGQPQHF. The rearrangement uses TRBV19 and TRBJ1-5, with no clear D. CDR3 length: 12 residues. Germline V CDR1 and CDR2: LNHDA, SQIVND (reference sequence). The ends were cut back, 8 bases at V and 6 bases at J, with 11 bases in the middle.

This clone was counted a few times. The genes are TRBV7-2 and TRBJ2-2; 12 bases are shared with TRBD1. Unmatched junction bases numbered 4, after V lost 5 bases and J lost 3 bases. The CDR3 totals 16 residues. The germline V gene encodes CDR1 SGHTA and CDR2 FQGNSA. The DNA of the CDR3 is TGTGCCAGCAGCCCTAGGGACAGGGGGCACACCGGGGAGCTGTTTTTT. Its translation: CASSPRDRGHTGELFF.

The rearrangement joins TRBV27 to TRBJ1-5; D is undetermined. Germline CDR1 MNHEY, CDR2 SMNVEV (reference sequence). CDR3 length equals 14 residues. V shed 8 bases and J shed 2 bases, with 13 bases lying between them. The CDR3, as DNA: TGTGCCAGCCGGCGGGGTACAGGCAATCAGCCCCAGCATTTT. Translated: CASRRGTGNQPQHF.